The entry below gives a single T cell receptor beta chain sequence along with its context. The antigen is unknown. PCR involved 60 Vbeta and 13 Jbeta primers. Here immunoSEQ multiplex PCR was the method, and the copy in TCRdb shows in-frame clones only, minus some. The sample includes more than 85,000 clones, about 75% of them seen just once. This record comes from a study of cytomegalovirus exposure and HLA in healthy donors. On the study more broadly: Within the Caucasian-associated ancestry cluster were 65% to 85% of the roughly 400 genotyped donors. Study observations and caveats: Most TCR sequences showed up rarely, but some public TCRs showed up in many donors. Links to common viral pathogens appeared, in a later analysis, for several of the most significant clusters.

This receptor was taken from a man younger than 40 in good health and CMV-seropositive. Sequenced sample: PBMCs.

The chain's CDR3 is CAISESRLAGGPQNEQYF. CDR3 DNA sequence: TGTGCCATCAGTGAGTCGCGCCTAGCGGGGGGGCCCCAGAACGAGCAGTACTTC. The chain couples TRBV10-3 to TRBJ2-7; 12 nucleotides match TRBD2. CDR3 length equals 18 residues. Trimming at V came to 0 bases and at J to 5 bases, leaving 11 bases not matched to a gene. Germline CDR1 is ENHRY and CDR2 is SYGVKD.